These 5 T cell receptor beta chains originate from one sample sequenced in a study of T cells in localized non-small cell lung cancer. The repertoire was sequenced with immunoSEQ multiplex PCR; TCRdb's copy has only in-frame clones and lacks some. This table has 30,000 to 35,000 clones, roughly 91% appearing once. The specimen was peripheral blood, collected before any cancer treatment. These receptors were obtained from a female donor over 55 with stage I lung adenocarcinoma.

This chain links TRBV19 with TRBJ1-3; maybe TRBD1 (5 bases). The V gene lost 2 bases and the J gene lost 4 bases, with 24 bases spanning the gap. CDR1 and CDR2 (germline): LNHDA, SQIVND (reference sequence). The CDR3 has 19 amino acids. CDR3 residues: CASSIYRQGGRVVGNTIYF. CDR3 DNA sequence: TGTGCCAGTAGTATATACCGGCAGGGAGGAAGAGTGGTGGGAAACACCATATATTTT.

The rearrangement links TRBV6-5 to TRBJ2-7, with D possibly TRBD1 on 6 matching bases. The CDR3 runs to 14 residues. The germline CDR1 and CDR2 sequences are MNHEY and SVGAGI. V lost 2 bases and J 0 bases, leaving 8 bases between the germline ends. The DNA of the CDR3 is TGTGCCAGCAGTTACGGGACAAACTCCTACGAGCAGTACTTC. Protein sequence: CASSYGTNSYEQYF.

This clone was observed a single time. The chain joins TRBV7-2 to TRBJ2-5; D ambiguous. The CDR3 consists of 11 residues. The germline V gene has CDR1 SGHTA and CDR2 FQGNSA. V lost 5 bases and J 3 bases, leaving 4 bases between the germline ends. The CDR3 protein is CASSLKETQYF. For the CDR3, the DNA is TGTGCCAGCAGCCTGAAAGAGACCCAGTACTTC.

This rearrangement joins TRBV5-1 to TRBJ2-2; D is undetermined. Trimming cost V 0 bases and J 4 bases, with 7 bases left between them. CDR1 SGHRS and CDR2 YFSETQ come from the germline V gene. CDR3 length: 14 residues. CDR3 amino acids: CASSLGESTGELFF. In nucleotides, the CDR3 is TGCGCCAGCAGCTTGGGAGAGAGCACCGGGGAGCTGTTTTTT.

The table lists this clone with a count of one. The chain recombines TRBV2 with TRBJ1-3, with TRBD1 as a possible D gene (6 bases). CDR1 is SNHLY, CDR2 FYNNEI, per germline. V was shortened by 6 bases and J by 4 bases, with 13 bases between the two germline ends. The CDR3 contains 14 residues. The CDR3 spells CASSTEGGGNTIYF. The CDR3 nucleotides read TGTGCCAGCAGCACGGAGGGGGGAGGAAACACCATATATTTT.